Following are 5 T cell receptor beta chains from one sample sequenced in a study of tissue T cells after allogeneic stem cell transplantation. Sample time point: mouse harvest day 7 after allogeneic transplant. Mouse grafts combined 10^7 T-cell-depleted bone marrow cells with 10^6 splenic CD5+ T cells. Libraries were prepared by immunoSEQ multiplex PCR; TCRdb keeps only in-frame clonotypes and omits some of them. The sample holds 4,800 or so clones; around 50% are singletons and the top ten take about 6.5%. The material sequenced was gut tissue. These receptors were collected from a female BALB/c mouse given C57BL/6 T cells with graft-versus-host disease after an allogeneic hematopoietic cell transplant.

Concerning this clone: These gene names are mouse names. Sequencing ends 1 residue short of the CDR3 end; the germline J gene provides the rest. This chain links TRBV26 with TRBJ2-1; 9 nucleotides align to TRBD1. The CDR3 totals 15 residues. In germline, CDR1 is KGHPV, CDR2 FQNQEV (reference sequence). Trimming cost V 6 bases and J 6 bases; bases outside gene matches: 9. The CDR3 sequence is CASSSPGQGFAEQFF. CDR3 DNA, as far as it was read: TGTGCCAGCAGCTCTCCGGGACAGGGTTTTGCTGAGCAGTTC. Filled out from reference TRBV26 and TRBJ2-1, the complete variable domain reads NSKVIQTPRYLVKGQGQKAKMRCIPEKGHPVVFWYQQNKNNEFKFLINFQNQEVLQQIDMTEKRFSAECPSNSPCSLEIQSSEAGDSALYLCASSSPGQGFAEQFFGPGTRLTVL.

This clone turned up a few times. Gene names are the mouse ones. CDR3 amino acids: CASSPGLGGYEQYF. The CDR3 bases that were read are TGTGCCAGCAGTCCCGGACTGGGGGGTTATGAACAGTAC. The V gene is TRBV26, the J gene TRBJ2-7; the match to TRBD2 covers 11 bases. With the read ending 1 residue before the CDR3 end, the germline J gene is used to fill in that end. CDR3 length: 14 residues. After removal of 4 bases from V and 4 bases from J, the junction contained 3 bases not matched to a gene. Germline CDR1 and CDR2: KGHPV and FQNQEV (reference sequence).

On this clone itself: The gene symbols are mouse symbols. The read gets to within 1 residue of the CDR3 end, and the germline J gene fills in the rest. The chain combines TRBV26 with TRBJ2-1; TRBD2 agrees at 10 bases. The V and J ends lost 0 bases and 6 bases, in that order; junction bases with no gene match: 2. The germline V gene has CDR1 KGHPV and CDR2 FQNQEV (reference sequence). The CDR3 totals 15 residues. The CDR3 sequence is CASSLSLGGLAEQFF. The covered CDR3 bases are TGTGCCAGCAGTCTGTCTCTGGGGGGGCTTGCTGAGCAGTTC. Variable domain in full (rest from reference TRBV26 and TRBJ2-1): NSKVIQTPRYLVKGQGQKAKMRCIPEKGHPVVFWYQQNKNNEFKFLINFQNQEVLQQIDMTEKRFSAECPSNSPCSLEIQSSEAGDSALYLCASSLSLGGLAEQFFGPGTRLTVL.

This clone was counted a single time. The gene symbols are mouse symbols. The read terminates 1 residue before the CDR3 end, so the remaining end is supplied by the germline J gene. This chain joins TRBV26 and TRBJ1-4; D gene uncertain. Germline CDR1 and CDR2: KGHPV and FQNQEV (reference sequence). This CDR3 region has 12 residues. V lost 4 bases and J 4 bases, leaving 4 bases between the germline ends. CDR3 bases read: TGTGCCAGCAGTCGAAACAACGAAAGATTATTT. This translates into CASSRNNERLF. The whole CDR3 sequence is CASSRNNERLFF.

Comments on this clone: Gene names refer to mouse genes. Partial CDR3 DNA: TGTGCCAGCAGCTTTGACAGGGATGGCACCTTGTAC. Amino acid sequence: CASSFDRDGTLY. The CDR3 as a whole reads CASSFDRDGTLYF. The V gene is TRBV3, the J gene TRBJ2-4; 7 positions match TRBD1. The read is 1 residue too short to cover the CDR3 end, so that end is filled in from the germline J gene. This CDR3 is 13 amino acids long. V gave up 3 bases and J gave up 8 bases; unmatched junction bases: 5. Germline V gives CDR1 SNHLY, CDR2 FYNGKV (reference sequence).